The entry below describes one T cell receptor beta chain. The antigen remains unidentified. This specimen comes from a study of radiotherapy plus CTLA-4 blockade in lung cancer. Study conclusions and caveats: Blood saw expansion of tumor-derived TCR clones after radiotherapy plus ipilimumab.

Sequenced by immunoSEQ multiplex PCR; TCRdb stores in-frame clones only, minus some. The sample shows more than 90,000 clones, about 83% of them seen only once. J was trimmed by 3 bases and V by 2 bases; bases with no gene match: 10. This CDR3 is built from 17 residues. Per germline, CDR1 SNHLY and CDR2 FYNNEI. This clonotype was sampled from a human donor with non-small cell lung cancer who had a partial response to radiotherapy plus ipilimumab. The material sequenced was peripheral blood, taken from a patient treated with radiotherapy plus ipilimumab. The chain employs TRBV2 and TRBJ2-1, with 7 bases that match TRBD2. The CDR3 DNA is TGTGCCAGCAGTGAATTTATTACGGCGGGAGTCTACAATGAGCAGTTCTTC. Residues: CASSEFITAGVYNEQFF.